This T cell receptor (beta chain) emerged from a study of early T cells in non-severe SARS-CoV-2 infection. Across the study: Chains were unpaired, as sequencing was done on bulk RNA from unsorted whole blood.

Trimming cost V 3 bases and J 8 bases; bases outside gene matches: 11. CDR3 size: 16 residues. Germline CDR1 reads ENHRY; CDR2 reads SYGVKD. Tagging with unique molecular identifiers was applied to individual cDNA molecules. TCRdb itself ran the 5' RACE reads through MiXCR, one entry per CDR3 protein. This sample yields 40,000 to 50,000 distinct CDR3 sequences, of which 5.4% are seen a single time; approximately 5.4% belongs to the top ten. Overall study results and limits: Matching with VDJdb favored anti-spike CD8 responses (missing private and CD4 specificities).

This clonotype showed up just a few times. Antigen: not known. The chain combines TRBV10-3 with TRBJ2-1, with TRBD2 matching over 9 bases. This clonotype originated in an adult who was a healthcare worker with PCR-confirmed SARS-CoV-2 infection or an uninfected control (not recorded which). Material: whole blood, obtained at baseline. CDR3 sequence: CAISEEASGTPDEQFF. The CDR3 DNA sequence: TGTGCCATCAGTGAAGAGGCTAGCGGGACCCCGGATGAGCAGTTCTTC.